The 18 T cell receptor beta chains presented below share a single source sample, sequenced in a study of Graves' ophthalmopathy and Graves' hyperthyroidism. Amplification targeted the TCR beta CDR3 regions, with RNA transcripts as the source material. First-round RT-PCR with HTBI primers preceded a second-round multiplex PCR. One entry per CDR3 protein, called by TCRdb with MiXCR from the multiplex PCR reads. The repertoire includes about 180,000 distinct CDR3 sequences, about 40% of them detected once, and roughly 5.8% sits in the top ten. The sample comprised peripheral blood. The receptors shown here come from a woman aged 40 to 50 with Graves' ophthalmopathy.

This clonotype was found once. The rearrangement uses TRBV6-5 and TRBJ2-7; TRBD2 matches at 11 bases. The CDR3 spans 15 residues. V shed 2 bases and J 3 bases; nucleotides not matched to a gene: 3. The germline V gene has CDR1 MNHEY and CDR2 SVGAGI. The CDR3 region is CASSYPGTSGYEQYF. The CDR3 nucleotides read TGTGCCAGCAGTTACCCCGGGACTAGCGGCTACGAGCAGTACTTC.

This clonotype occurred many times. The chain joins TRBV12-3 or TRBV12-4 to TRBJ1-6; 7 bases fit TRBD1. Trimming removed 5 bases from V and 7 bases from J; junction bases left unmatched: 5. This CDR3 comprises 14 residues. CDR3 amino acids: CASSGDRQNSPLHF. The CDR3 region has the DNA TGTGCCAGCAGTGGGGACAGACAAAATTCACCCCTCCACTTT.

This clonotype was counted between two and nine times. V gene TRBV25-1 combines with J gene TRBJ1-2; possible D gene TRBD1, 6 bases. Germline values: CDR1 MGHDK, CDR2 SYGVNS. The CDR3 is 14 amino acids. V lost 3 bases to trimming and J lost 4 bases, with 12 bases between them. CDR3 in DNA: TGTGCCAGCAGTGACCTCTCAGGGGCCTATGGCTACACCTTC. Its translation: CASSDLSGAYGYTF.

The CDR3 is CASSQVSGGDSPLHF. The CDR3 bases are TGCGCCAGCAGCCAGGTATCAGGGGGCGATTCACCCCTCCACTTT. V usage is TRBV5-1 and J usage is TRBJ1-6; 8 bases line up with TRBD1. The CDR3 runs to 15 residues. V gave up 4 bases and J gave up 8 bases; unmatched junction bases: 8. CDR1 and CDR2 from the germline V gene are SGHRS and YFSETQ.

Many counts were recorded for this clonotype. The chain couples TRBV25-1 to TRBJ2-7; 10 bases are a match to TRBD1. The CDR3 is made up of 15 amino acids. The V gene's germline CDR1 is MGHDK and CDR2 SYGVNS. The V gene end was trimmed by 8 bases and the J gene end by 3 bases; junction bases not matched to a gene: 10. This chain's CDR3 is CASSAADRGHYEQYF. CDR3 bases: TGTGCCAGCTCGGCCGCCGACAGGGGGCACTACGAGCAGTACTTC.

This clonotype was counted ten times or more. The rearrangement links TRBV12-3 or TRBV12-4 to TRBJ1-4, with TRBD1 identical over 7 bases. The CDR3 sequence is 13 residues long. The J segment lost 4 bases and the V segment lost 7 bases, leaving 3 bases of the junction unmatched. Here the CDR3 reads CASNRGFNEKLFF. Here the CDR3 DNA reads TGTGCCAGCAACAGGGGTTTTAATGAAAAACTGTTTTTT.

This chain connects TRBV9 to TRBJ2-7; tentative D call: TRBD2 (6 bases). Trimming removed 4 bases from V and 0 bases from J, with 14 bases in between. Germline V gene data show CDR1 as SGDLS and CDR2 as YYNGEE. The CDR3 has 15 residues. The CDR3 bases are TGTGCCAGCAGCCCCGGCGGGGATAGCTCCTACGAGCAGTACTTC. Protein: CASSPGGDSSYEQYF.

The rearrangement joins TRBV7-8 to TRBJ2-7, with D perhaps given as TRBD1 or TRBD2 (5 bases each). The germline V gene has CDR1 SGHVS and CDR2 FQNEAQ. The CDR3 is made up of 16 amino acids. Trimming left V 0 bases short and J 1 base short, with 13 bases between. CDR3 in amino acids: CASSLAGRGESYEQYF. CDR3 nucleotide sequence: TGTGCCAGCAGCTTAGCAGGAAGGGGAGAGTCCTACGAGCAGTACTTC. Full variable domain (rest looked up from reference TRBV7-8 and TRBJ2-7): GAGVSQSPRYKVAKRGQDVALRCDPISGHVSLFWYQQALGQGPEFLTYFQNEAQLDKSGLPSDRFFAERPEGSVSTLKIQRTQQEDSAVYLCASSLAGRGESYEQYFGPGTRLTVT.

The CDR3 bases are TGTGCCAGCAGTTTATTTGCGTCGGGCAATCAGCCCCAGCATTTT. Its protein product is CASSLFASGNQPQHF. The chain employs TRBV28 and TRBJ1-5; D not resolved. Germline V gene lookup returns CDR1 MDHEN and CDR2 SYDVKM. With 1 base removed from V and 2 bases from J, the gap between germline ends came to 9 bases. The CDR3 runs to 15 residues.

This clonotype has only a few counts. This chain uses TRBV6-2 or TRBV6-3 with TRBJ2-6, with 7 bases matching TRBD2. The CDR3 length is 19 residues. Losses at the gene ends were 2 bases for V and 0 bases for J; bases not matched to a gene: 10. The germline V gene encodes CDR1 MNHEY and CDR2 SVGEGT. CDR3 in amino acids: CASSYRGGDPSSGANVLTF. The DNA for the CDR3 is TGTGCCAGCAGTTACAGGGGAGGGGATCCCAGCTCTGGGGCCAACGTCCTGACTTTC.

This clonotype was picked up a small number of times. The CDR3 sequence: CASDTGSGNTIYF. In DNA, the CDR3 is TGTGCCAGCGACACAGGGTCTGGAAACACCATATATTTT. The chain couples TRBV28 to TRBJ1-3; perhaps TRBD1 as D (6 bases). With 8 bases removed from V and 1 base from J, the gap between germline ends came to 9 bases. The CDR3 contains 13 residues. Germline assignment: CDR1 MDHEN and CDR2 SYDVKM.

This sequence joins TRBV7-9 and TRBJ1-1, with a tentative D call TRBD1 (6 bases). In germline, CDR1 is SEHNR, CDR2 FQNEAQ (reference sequence). The CDR3 is made up of 13 amino acids. V gave up 2 bases and J gave up 4 bases, with 8 bases separating them. The CDR3 sequence: CASSLRGATEAFF. The CDR3 nucleotides are TGTGCCAGCAGCTTACGGGGGGCCACTGAAGCTTTCTTT.

This sequence joins TRBV20-1 and TRBJ2-7, with TRBD1 as a possible D gene (5 bases). The germline V gene encodes CDR1 DFQATT and CDR2 SNEGSKA (reference sequence). V lost 5 bases to trimming and J lost 4 bases, with 15 bases between them. This CDR3 has 13 residues. This chain's CDR3 is CSAQDQGAYEQYF. In DNA form, the CDR3 reads TGCAGTGCTCAGGATCAAGGGGCGTACGAGCAGTACTTC.

Of note for this clonotype: The junction differs from germline at one of its ends, possibly a read error. The chain combines TRBV27 with TRBJ1-1, with 10 bases matching TRBD1. CDR1 MNHEY and CDR2 SMNVEV come from the germline V gene (reference sequence). This CDR3 is built from 13 residues. CDR3 region: CASRTGTGADEGF. For the CDR3, the DNA is TGTGCCAGCAGGACCGGGACAGGGGCCGATGAGGGATTT.

This clonotype was recorded many times. The chain employs TRBV5-1 and TRBJ2-7; D unresolved. The V gene's germline CDR1 is SGHRS and CDR2 YFSETQ. There are 15 residues in the CDR3. Trimming pared 0 bases from V and 2 bases from J, leaving 12 bases between. The CDR3 sequence is CASSLEGKRAYEQYF. The CDR3 nucleotides read TGCGCCAGCAGCTTGGAGGGTAAAAGGGCCTACGAGCAGTACTTC.

The chain links TRBV7-9 to TRBJ2-7; the D is unclear. The V gene lost 5 bases and the J gene lost 3 bases, with 8 bases spanning the gap. Per the germline V gene, CDR1 is SEHNR and CDR2 is FQNEAQ (reference sequence). The CDR3 sequence is 12 residues long. CDR3 sequence reads: CASSAAGYEQYF. CDR3 in DNA: TGTGCCAGCAGCGCCGCCGGCTACGAGCAGTACTTC.

In its sample, this clonotype was seen many times. The chain is built from TRBV28 and TRBJ2-7; unclear D gene. The V and J ends lost 3 bases and 4 bases respectively, with 16 bases between them. The CDR3 has 15 amino acids. Germline V gene sequence: CDR1 MDHEN, CDR2 SYDVKM. CDR3 sequence: CASSLGSTLLYEQYF. CDR3 coding DNA: TGTGCCAGCAGTTTGGGATCTACCCTCTTGTACGAGCAGTACTTC.

The V gene is TRBV7-2, the J gene TRBJ2-5; D ambiguous. Trimming took off 5 bases at V and 0 bases at J, with 10 bases between the two ends. From germline, CDR1 is SGHTA and CDR2 FQGNSA. There are 14 residues in the CDR3. The CDR3 is CASSARSDQETQYF. The CDR3 region has the DNA TGTGCCAGCAGCGCTCGGAGTGACCAAGAGACCCAGTACTTC.